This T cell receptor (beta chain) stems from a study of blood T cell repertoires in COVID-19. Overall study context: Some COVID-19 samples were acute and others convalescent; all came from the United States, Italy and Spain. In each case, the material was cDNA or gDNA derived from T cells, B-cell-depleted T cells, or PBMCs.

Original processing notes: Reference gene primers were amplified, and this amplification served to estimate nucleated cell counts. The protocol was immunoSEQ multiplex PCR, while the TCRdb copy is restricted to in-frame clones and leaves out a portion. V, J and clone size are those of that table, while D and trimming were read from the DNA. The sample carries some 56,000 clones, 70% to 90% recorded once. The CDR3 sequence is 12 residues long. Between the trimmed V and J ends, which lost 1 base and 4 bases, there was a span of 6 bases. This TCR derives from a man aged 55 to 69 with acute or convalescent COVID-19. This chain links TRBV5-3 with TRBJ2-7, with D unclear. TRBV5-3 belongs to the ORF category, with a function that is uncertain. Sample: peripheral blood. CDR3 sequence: CARSLWSYEQYF. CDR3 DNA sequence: TGTGCCAGAAGCTTGTGGAGTTACGAGCAGTACTTC.